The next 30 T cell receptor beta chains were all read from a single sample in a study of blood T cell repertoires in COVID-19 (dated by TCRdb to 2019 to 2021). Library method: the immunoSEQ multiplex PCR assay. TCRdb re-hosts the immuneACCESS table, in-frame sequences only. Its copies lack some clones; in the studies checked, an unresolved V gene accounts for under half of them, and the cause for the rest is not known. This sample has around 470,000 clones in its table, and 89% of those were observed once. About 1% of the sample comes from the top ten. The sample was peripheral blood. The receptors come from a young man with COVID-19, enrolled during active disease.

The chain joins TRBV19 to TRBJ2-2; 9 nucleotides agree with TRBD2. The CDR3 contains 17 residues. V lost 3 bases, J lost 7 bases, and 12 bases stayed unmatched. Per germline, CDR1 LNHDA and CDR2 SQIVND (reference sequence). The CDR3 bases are TGTGCCAGTAGTATCGGACTAGCGCCACAAAGGGGCGGGGAGCTGTTTTTT. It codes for CASSIGLAPQRGGELFF.

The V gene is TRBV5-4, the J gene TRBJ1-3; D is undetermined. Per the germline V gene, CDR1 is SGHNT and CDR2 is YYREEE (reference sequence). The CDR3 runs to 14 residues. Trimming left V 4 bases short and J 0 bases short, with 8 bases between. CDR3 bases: TGTGCCAGCAGCCCAGACAACTCTGGAAACACCATATATTTT. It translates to CASSPDNSGNTIYF.

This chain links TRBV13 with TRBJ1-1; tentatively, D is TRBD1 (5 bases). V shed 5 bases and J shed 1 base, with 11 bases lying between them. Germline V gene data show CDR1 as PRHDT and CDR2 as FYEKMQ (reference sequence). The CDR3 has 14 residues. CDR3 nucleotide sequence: TGTGCCAGCAGCCCGACAGTGGGGAACACTGAAGCTTTCTTT. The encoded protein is CASSPTVGNTEAFF.

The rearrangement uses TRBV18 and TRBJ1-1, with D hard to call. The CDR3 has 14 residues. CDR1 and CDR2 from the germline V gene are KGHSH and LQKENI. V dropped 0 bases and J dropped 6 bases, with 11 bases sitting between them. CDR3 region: CASSPPSGVAEAFF. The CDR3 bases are TGTGCCAGCTCACCACCGTCTGGTGTAGCTGAAGCTTTCTTT.

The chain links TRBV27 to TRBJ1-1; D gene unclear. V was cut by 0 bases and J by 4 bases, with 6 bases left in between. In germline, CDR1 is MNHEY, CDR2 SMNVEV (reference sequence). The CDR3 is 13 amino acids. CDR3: CASSLSRSTEAFF. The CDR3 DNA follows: TGTGCCAGCAGTTTATCGAGGTCCACTGAAGCTTTCTTT.

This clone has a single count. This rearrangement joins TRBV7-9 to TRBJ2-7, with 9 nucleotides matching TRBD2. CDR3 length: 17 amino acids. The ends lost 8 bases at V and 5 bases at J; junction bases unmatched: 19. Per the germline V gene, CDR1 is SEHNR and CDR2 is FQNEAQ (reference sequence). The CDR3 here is CASSPASGKILGDEQYF. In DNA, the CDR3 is TGTGCCAGCTCCCCGGCTAGCGGGAAAATATTGGGGGACGAGCAGTACTTC.

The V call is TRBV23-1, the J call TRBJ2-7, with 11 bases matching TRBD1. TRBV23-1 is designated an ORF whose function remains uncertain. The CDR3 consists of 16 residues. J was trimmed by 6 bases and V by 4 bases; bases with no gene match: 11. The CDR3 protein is CASSPPDRGRLCEQYF. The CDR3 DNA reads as TGCGCCAGCAGTCCTCCGGACAGGGGGCGCTTATGCGAGCAGTACTTC.

Here the CDR3 reads CASSGDRATDTQYF. The CDR3 DNA reads as TGTGCCAGCTCCGGAGACAGGGCAACAGATACGCAGTATTTT. This sequence joins TRBV18 and TRBJ2-3, with 7 bases lining up with TRBD1. Germline values: CDR1 KGHSH, CDR2 LQKENI. This CDR3 has 14 residues. Trimming cost V 6 bases and J 3 bases; bases outside gene matches: 6.

CDR3 in DNA: TGTGCCAGCAGCGGGGACAGGGGTCGTTACGAGCAGTACTTC. This codes for CASSGDRGRYEQYF. The gene calls are TRBV11-2 and TRBJ2-7; TRBD1 agrees at 10 bases. V gave up 5 bases and J gave up 4 bases; unmatched junction bases: 5. The CDR3 is 14 amino acids. The germline V gene has CDR1 SGHAT and CDR2 FQNNGV.

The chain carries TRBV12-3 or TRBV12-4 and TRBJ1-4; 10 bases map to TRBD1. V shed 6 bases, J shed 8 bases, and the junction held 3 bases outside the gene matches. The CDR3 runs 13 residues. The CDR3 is CASRGTGEEKLFF. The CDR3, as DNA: TGTGCCAGCAGAGGGACAGGGGAGGAAAAACTGTTTTTT.

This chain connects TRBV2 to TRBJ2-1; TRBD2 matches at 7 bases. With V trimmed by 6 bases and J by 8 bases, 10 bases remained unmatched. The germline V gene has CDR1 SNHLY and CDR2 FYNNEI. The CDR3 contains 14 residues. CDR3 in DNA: TGTGCCAGCAGAGATCGGGACTATTCCGATGAGCAGTTCTTC. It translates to CASRDRDYSDEQFF.

The CDR3 DNA sequence: TGTGCCAGCTCATCTGGACAGGGTCCGGGGGGGCAGTACTTC. Residues: CASSSGQGPGGQYF. The V call is TRBV18, the J call TRBJ2-7; perhaps TRBD1 as D (8 bases). Germline V gives CDR1 KGHSH, CDR2 LQKENI. Trimming stripped 5 bases from V and 9 bases from J, with 20 bases between. The CDR3 runs 14 residues.

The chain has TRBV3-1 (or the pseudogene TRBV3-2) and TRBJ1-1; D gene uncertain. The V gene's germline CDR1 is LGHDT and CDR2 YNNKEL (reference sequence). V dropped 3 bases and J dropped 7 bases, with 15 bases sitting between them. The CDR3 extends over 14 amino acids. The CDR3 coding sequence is TGTGCCAGCAGCCAGAGACTACCCCCCAGTGAAGCTTTCTTT. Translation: CASSQRLPPSEAFF.

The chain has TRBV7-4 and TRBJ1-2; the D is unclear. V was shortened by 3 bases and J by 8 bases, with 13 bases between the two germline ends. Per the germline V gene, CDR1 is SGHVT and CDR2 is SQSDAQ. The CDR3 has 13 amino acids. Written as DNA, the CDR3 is TGTGCCAGCAGCTTCGTGGCGAGGGTCGGCTACACCTTC. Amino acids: CASSFVARVGYTF.

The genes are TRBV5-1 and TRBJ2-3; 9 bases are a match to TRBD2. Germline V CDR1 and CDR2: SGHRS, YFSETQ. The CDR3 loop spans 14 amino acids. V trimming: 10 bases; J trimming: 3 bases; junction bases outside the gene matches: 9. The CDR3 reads CASCQTSGTDTQYF. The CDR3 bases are TGCGCCTCCTGTCAAACTAGCGGGACAGATACGCAGTATTTT. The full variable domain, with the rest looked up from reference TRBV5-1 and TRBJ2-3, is KAGVTQTPRYLIKTRGQQVTLSCSPISGHRSVSWYQQTPGQGLQFLFEYFSETQRNKGNFPGRFSGRQFSNSRSEMNVSTLELGDSALYLCASCQTSGTDTQYFGPGTRLTVL.

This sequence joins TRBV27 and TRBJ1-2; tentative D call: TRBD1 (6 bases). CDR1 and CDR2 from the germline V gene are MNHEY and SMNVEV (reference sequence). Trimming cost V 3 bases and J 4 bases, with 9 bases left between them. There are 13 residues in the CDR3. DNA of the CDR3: TGTGCCAGCAGTTTCAGGGGTTCCTATGGCTACACCTTC. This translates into CASSFRGSYGYTF.

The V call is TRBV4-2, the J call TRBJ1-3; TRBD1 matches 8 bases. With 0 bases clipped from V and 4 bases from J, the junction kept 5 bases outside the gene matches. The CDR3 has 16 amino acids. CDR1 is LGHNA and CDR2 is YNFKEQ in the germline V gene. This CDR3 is CASSQDRAGGGNTIYF. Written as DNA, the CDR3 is TGTGCCAGCAGCCAAGATAGGGCAGGGGGCGGAAACACCATATATTTT.

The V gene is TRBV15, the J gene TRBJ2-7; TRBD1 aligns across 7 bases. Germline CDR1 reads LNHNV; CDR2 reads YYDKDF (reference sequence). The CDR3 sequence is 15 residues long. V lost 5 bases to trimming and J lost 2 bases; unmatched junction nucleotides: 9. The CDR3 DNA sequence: TGTGCCACCAGCTTTTACCGGGACAGTGCCTACGAGCAGTACTTC. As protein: CATSFYRDSAYEQYF.

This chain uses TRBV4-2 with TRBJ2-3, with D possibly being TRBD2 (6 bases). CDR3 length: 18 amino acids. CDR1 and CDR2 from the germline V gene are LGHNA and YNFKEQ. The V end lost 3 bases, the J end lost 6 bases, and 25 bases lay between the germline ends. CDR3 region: CASSHATMREAVGDTQYF. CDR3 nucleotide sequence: TGTGCCAGCAGCCACGCCACTATGAGGGAGGCGGTAGGGGATACGCAGTATTTT.

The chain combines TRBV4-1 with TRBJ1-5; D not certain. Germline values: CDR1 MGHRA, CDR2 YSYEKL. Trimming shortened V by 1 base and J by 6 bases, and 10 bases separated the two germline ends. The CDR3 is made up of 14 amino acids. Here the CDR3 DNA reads TGCGCCAGCAGCCAAGGTATGGGAGTTCAGCCCCAGCATTTT. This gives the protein CASSQGMGVQPQHF.

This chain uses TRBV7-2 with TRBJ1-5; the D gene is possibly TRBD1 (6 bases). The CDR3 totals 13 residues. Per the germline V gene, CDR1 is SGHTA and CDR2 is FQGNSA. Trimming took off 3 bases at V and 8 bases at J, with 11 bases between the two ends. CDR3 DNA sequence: TGTGCCAGCAGCTTTTCCCAGGGGAAGCCCCAGCATTTT. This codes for CASSFSQGKPQHF.

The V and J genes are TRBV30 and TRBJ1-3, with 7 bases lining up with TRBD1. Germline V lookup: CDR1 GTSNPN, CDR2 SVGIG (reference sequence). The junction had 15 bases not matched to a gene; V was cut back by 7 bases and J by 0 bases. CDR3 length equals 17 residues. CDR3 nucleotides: TGTGCCTCCGGACCGGGACAGCCAACTCCCTCTGGAAACACCATATATTTT. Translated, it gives CASGPGQPTPSGNTIYF.

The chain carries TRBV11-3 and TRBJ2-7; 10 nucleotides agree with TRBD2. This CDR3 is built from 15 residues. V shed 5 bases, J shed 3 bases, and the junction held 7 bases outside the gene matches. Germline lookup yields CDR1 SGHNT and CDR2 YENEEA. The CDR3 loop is CASSPSSGRIYEQYF. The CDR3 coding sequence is TGTGCCAGCAGCCCGTCTAGCGGGAGAATCTACGAGCAGTACTTC. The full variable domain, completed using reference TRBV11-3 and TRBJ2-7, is EAGVVQSPRYKIIEKKQPVAFWCNPISGHNTLYWYLQNLGQGPELLIRYENEEAVDDSQLPKDRFSAERLKGVDSTLKIQPAELGDSAVYLCASSPSSGRIYEQYFGPGTRLTVT.

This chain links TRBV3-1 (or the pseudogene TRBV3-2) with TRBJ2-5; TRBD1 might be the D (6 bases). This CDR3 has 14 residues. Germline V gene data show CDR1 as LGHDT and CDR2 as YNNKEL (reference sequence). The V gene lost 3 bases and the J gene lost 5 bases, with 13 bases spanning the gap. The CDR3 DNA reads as TGTGCCAGCAGCCATTTAGGGGGTTCGGAGACCCAGTACTTC. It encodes CASSHLGGSETQYF.

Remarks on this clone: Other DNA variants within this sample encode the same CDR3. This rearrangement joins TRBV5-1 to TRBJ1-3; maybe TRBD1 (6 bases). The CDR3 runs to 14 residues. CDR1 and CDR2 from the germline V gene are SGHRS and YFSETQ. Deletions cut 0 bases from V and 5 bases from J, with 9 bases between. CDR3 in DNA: TGCGCCAGCAGCTTGGGAACAGGGAGAAACACCATATATTTT. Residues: CASSLGTGRNTIYF.

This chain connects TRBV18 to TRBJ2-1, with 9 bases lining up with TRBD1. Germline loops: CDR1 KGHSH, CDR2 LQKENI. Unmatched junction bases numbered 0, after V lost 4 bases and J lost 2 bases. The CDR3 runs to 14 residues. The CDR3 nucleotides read TGTGCCAGCTCACGGGACAGGGCCTACAATGAGCAGTTCTTC. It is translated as CASSRDRAYNEQFF.

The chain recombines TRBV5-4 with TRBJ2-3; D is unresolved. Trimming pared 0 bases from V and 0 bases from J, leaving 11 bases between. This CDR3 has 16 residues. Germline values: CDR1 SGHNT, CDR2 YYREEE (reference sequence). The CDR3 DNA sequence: TGTGCCAGCAGCTTGGGTGCTAATCCTAGCACAGATACGCAGTATTTT. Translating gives CASSLGANPSTDTQYF.

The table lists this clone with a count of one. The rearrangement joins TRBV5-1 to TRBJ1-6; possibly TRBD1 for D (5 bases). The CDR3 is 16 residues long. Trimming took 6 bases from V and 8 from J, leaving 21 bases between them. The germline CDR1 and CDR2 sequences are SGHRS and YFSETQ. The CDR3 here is CASTWGGSRGYSPLHF. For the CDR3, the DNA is TGCGCCAGCACTTGGGGGGGTTCCCGCGGATATTCACCCCTCCACTTT.

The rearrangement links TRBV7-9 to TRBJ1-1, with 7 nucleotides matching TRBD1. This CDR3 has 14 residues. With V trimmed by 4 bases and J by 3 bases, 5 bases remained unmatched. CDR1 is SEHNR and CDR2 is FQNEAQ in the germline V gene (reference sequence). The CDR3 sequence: CASSSEGADTEAFF. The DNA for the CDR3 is TGTGCCAGCAGCTCCGAGGGGGCGGACACTGAAGCTTTCTTT. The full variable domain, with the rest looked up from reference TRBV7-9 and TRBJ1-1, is DTGVSQNPRHKITKRGQNVTFRCDPISEHNRLYWYRQTLGQGPEFLTYFQNEAQLEKSRLLSDRFSAERPKGSFSTLEIQRTEQGDSAMYLCASSSEGADTEAFFGQGTRLTVV.

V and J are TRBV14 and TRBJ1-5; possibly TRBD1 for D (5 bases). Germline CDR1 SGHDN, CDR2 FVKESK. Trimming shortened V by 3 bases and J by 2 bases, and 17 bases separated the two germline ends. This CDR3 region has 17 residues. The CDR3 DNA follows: TGTGCCAGCAGCCACAAGATAGGGGATTCTGGCAATCAGCCCCAGCATTTT. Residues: CASSHKIGDSGNQPQHF.